The 5 T cell receptor beta chains given below trace back to one sample, sequenced in a study of shared clonotypes between healthy human individuals. TCRdb's copy holds only in-frame clones and misses some; the assay was immunoSEQ multiplex PCR. The top ten hold 0.1% to 0.15% of the sample, which has 2 million to 2.5 million clones, about 94% seen once. Material for sequencing was naive CD4+ T cells sorted from blood. The subset here: CD45RA+ positively selected. Receptor source: a man aged 18 to 30 in good health.

The rearrangement joins TRBV28 to TRBJ2-1, with D possibly being TRBD1 (6 bases). This CDR3 is built from 13 residues. From germline, CDR1 is MDHEN and CDR2 SYDVKM. Trimming removed 4 bases from V and 7 bases from J, with 11 bases in between. The CDR3, as DNA: TGTGCCAGCAGTTCGAACGACAGGAATGAGCAGTTCTTC. Amino acids: CASSSNDRNEQFF.

The count of this clone is one. The chain recombines TRBV9 with TRBJ2-1; 9 bases fit TRBD2. The CDR3 has 16 residues. The ends lost 0 bases at V and 2 bases at J; junction bases unmatched: 3. Germline CDR1 is SGDLS and CDR2 is YYNGEE. CDR3 region: CASSVEIAGAYNEQFF. The CDR3 nucleotides read TGTGCCAGCAGCGTAGAAATAGCGGGAGCCTACAATGAGCAGTTCTTC.

Points on this clone: The identical CDR3 is also encoded by other nucleotide sequences in the sample. The chain uses TRBV5-4 and TRBJ2-7; the match to TRBD1 covers 7 bases. In germline, CDR1 is SGHNT, CDR2 YYREEE (reference sequence). With V trimmed by 0 bases and J by 2 bases, 5 bases remained unmatched. The CDR3 runs to 15 residues. The CDR3 DNA sequence: TGTGCCAGCAGCTTGGGTCGGGACAGTCCCTACGAGCAGTACTTC. This gives the protein CASSLGRDSPYEQYF. The full variable domain, rest sourced from reference TRBV5-4 and TRBJ2-7, is ETGVTQSPTHLIKTRGQQVTLRCSSQSGHNTVSWYQQALGQGPQFIFQYYREEENGRGNFPPRFSGLQFPNYSSELNVNALELDDSALYLCASSLGRDSPYEQYFGPGTRLTVT.

The rearrangement uses TRBV4-1 and TRBJ2-3; TRBD1 agrees at 8 bases. The germline CDR1 and CDR2 sequences are MGHRA and YSYEKL. The CDR3 contains 15 residues. The J segment lost 3 bases and the V segment lost 2 bases, leaving 4 bases of the junction unmatched. Here the CDR3 DNA reads TGCGCCAGCAGCCAATGGACAGGGCTAACAGATACGCAGTATTTT. Its protein is CASSQWTGLTDTQYF.

The genes are TRBV19 and TRBJ1-4, with D unresolved. The CDR3 has 15 amino acids. Germline assignment: CDR1 LNHDA and CDR2 SQIVND (reference sequence). V was clipped by 6 bases and J by 0 bases, with 11 bases between them. CDR3 sequence reads: CASSTDRATNEKLFF. CDR3 coding DNA: TGTGCCAGTAGCACGGACCGGGCAACTAATGAAAAACTGTTTTTT.